This TCR beta chain was recovered during a study of blood T cell repertoires in COVID-19. Authors' methods: Amplifying reference gene primers gave estimates of nucleated cell counts. Assay used: immunoSEQ multiplex PCR; TCRdb lists only in-frame clones, some missing. V and J calls plus clone size are reproduced from that table; the DNA served to infer D and trimming. Of about 340,000 clones listed, about 90% were seen once; the top ten hold just under 7.5%. This CDR3 region has 11 residues. V dropped 7 bases and J dropped 8 bases, with 11 bases sitting between them. The TCR originated in a woman aged 70 to 79 with COVID-19, enrolled during active disease. The chain combines TRBV12-3 or TRBV12-4 with TRBJ1-2; D might be TRBD1 (5 bases). The source material was peripheral blood. CDR3 residues: CASTGGEGYTF. CDR3 DNA: TGTGCCAGCACTGGAGGGGAAGGCTACACCTTC.